Reported below is one TCR beta chain. Its target antigen remains unknown. Qualities for individual bases were not recorded, and no much larger clone is one base off. The donors were roughly 38 Caucasian individuals from Russia, aged 6 to 90 years, who were systemically healthy. Around 10 milliliters of peripheral blood were collected from each donor into EDTA-treated Vacutainer tubes. Ficoll-Paque density-gradient centrifugation was used to isolate PBMCs, with at least 6.5 million per sample. Total RNA, at least 5 micrograms per sample, was extracted from PBMCs with Trizol reagent. For every donor, an aliquot of PBMCs went through flow cytometry to measure the percentages of naive CD45RAhigh/CD27high T cells. This specimen belongs to a study of blood T cells in healthy people across ages (dated by TCRdb to between 2015 and 2017). In the study overall: In model experiments, template switching captured about one uniquely barcoded TCR beta cDNA molecule for every two T cells. Two additional independent replicas of 1 million unique cDNA reads from the same blood draw were analyzed for two donors (one aged 18 to 30 and one aged 80 or older). Using deep sequencing normalized with unique cDNA molecular identifiers, the study measured how TCR beta repertoire diversity changes with age. Donors were grouped into four age groups: young (average roughly 15 years), middle-aged (roughly 37), aged (around 60) and long-lived (just over 80).

The library was obtained by 5' RACE. Instrument used: Illumina HiSeq 2500. A second roughly 6 to 11 cycle PCR used a sample-barcoded 5' primer and a J-beta primer mix. Each TCR beta cDNA molecule received a unique molecular identifier from a template-switch 5' adaptor carrying 12 random nucleotides. At least 3 million CDR3-containing paired-end reads were obtained from each sample. All of the RNA was converted into first-strand cDNA using the Mint cDNA synthesis kit, with a TRBC-specific oligonucleotide serving as the primer. Following uracil-DNA glycosylase treatment, all cDNA underwent a first 18-cycle PCR with the universal primers M1SS and BC2_uni_R. On the authors' methods: Normalization of each sample was performed by random selection of 1 million high-quality reads, each carrying a distinct molecular identifier. Instead of being binned into consensus sequences, reads with shared molecular identifiers were discarded. CDR3 identification, clonotype clustering and error correction used MiTCR with a Q25 quality threshold and the strictest error-elimination algorithm. A nonparametric unseen species model using Euler transformation provided a lower-bound estimate of total TCR beta diversity. The public reads were run again by TCRdb, first through fastp at Q25 and then through MiXCR, and only productive beta chains were kept. Under each unique CDR3 protein, matching rows form one entry showing the most common genes and DNA. The V and J calls were determined by TCRdb, not by the authors. The sample has some 560,000 distinct CDR3 sequences on record, about 29% of them singletons. The ten most abundant clones make up 3% to 4% of the sample.

The germline V gene supplies CDR1 MNHNS and CDR2 SASEGT. CDR3 length: 18 amino acids, cysteine to phenylalanine. Of all the DNA, just the CDR3 is kept, 54 bases in frame from base 1. V is cut by 7 bases and J by 0 bases, and the space between the germline ends is 19 bases. The full study reports these points: Conclusive comparison of naive and antigen-experienced compartments was prevented by the profiling of bulk unsorted PBMCs. Estimates of total diversity based on one million sequenced T cells were considered lower bounds and underestimates. A strong correlation was found between observed TCR beta diversity and the percentage of naive T cells measured by flow cytometry. Compared with the aged group, the long-lived group had more naive CD4+ T cells, fewer expanded clones and increased TCR diversity, suggesting age selection. Because donor CMV infection status was unknown, age-related changes in expanded clonotypes were potentially confounded. As age increased, observed TCR beta diversity per million T cells dropped in a roughly linear way, and a significant reduction was already evident by age 40.

The data were also submitted as part of a second study, on T cells of mothers and their children. Looking at the second paper: Nine systemically healthy Caucasian individuals served as donors, namely three mothers together with their six children. cDNA synthesis used all of the extracted RNA, with around 1.5 ug of RNA in each 15 ul reaction. In the second PCR, the M1S primer added sample barcodes and 2-4 random nucleotides. Each mother yielded over 8.5 million TCR beta CDR3 reads and each child 3 million to 3.5 million reads. TCR recombination output is similarly shaped by thymic selection in related and unrelated pairs, with a minor effect exerted by inherited differences. Related mother-child pairs always showed normalized repertoire overlap that was slightly higher than in unrelated mother-child pairs, though the difference was never significant. No persistent microchimeric T cell clones were found, with a detection sensitivity of roughly 99 clones per million clonotypes. In the study, deep NGS was used to compare the TCR beta repertoires of mothers and children, and features distinguishing related mother-child pairs from unrelated individuals were sought. Mothers averaged roughly 40 +/- 4 years of age and children averaged about 10 +/- 4 years. Libraries were sequenced on Illumina HiSeq 2000 with 100+100 nt paired-end reads after adapter ligation with NEBNext reagents. To avoid cross-contamination, the mother libraries and the child libraries were prepared a month apart and sequenced in separate runs. For each donor, somewhere between about 500,000 and 2,300,000 distinct TCR beta clonotypes were identified. Naive TCR beta clonotypes were estimated from low-frequency clonotypes matched to each donor's FACS-determined naive share, without sorting.

The source is a boy aged 2 to 10 in good health. What was sequenced was blood. The chain is assembled from TRBV6-1 and TRBJ1-6, and the D gene may be TRBD1, 6 bases matching. For the CDR3, the sequence is CASNRGGGSSSYNSPLHF. The nucleotides are TGTGCCAGCAATCGGGGCGGGGGCTCAAGCTCCTATAATTCACCCCTCCACTTT.